This T cell receptor beta chain derives from a study of cytomegalovirus exposure and HLA in healthy donors. Study information: Inside one of the first data releases sat tens of millions of unique TCRs taken from HLA-typed donors.

The PCR was carried out with 60 Vbeta primers and 13 Jbeta primers. Some clones are missing from TCRdb's copy, which holds only in-frame ones; the method was immunoSEQ multiplex PCR. Of 140,000 to 150,000 clones in the sample, 70% to 80% are singletons; the top ten hold around 2.5%. In regard to this clone: Its antigen remains unidentified.

Study-level results: Later analysis reportedly placed an Asian-associated ancestry cluster below the roughly 700-donor mean in N-insertions.

Germline V CDR1 and CDR2: SGHRS, YFSETQ. Trimming at V came to 0 bases and at J to 4 bases, leaving 3 bases not matched to a gene. The CDR3 consists of 15 residues. J is TRBJ1-1 and V is TRBV5-1; 10 bases are a match to TRBD1. The sequenced sample was PBMCs. This sequence was found in a woman aged 18 to 35 in good health and CMV-seropositive. This CDR3 is CASSLAGDRGTEAFF. DNA for the CDR3: TGCGCCAGCAGCTTGGCCGGGGACAGGGGCACTGAAGCTTTCTTT.